The 25 T cell receptor beta chains below come from one sample, sequenced in a study of early T cells in non-severe SARS-CoV-2 infection. TCRdb re-derived calls from the 5' RACE reads in MiXCR, one entry per CDR3 protein. The data hold roughly 93,000 distinct CDR3 sequences, with about 14% observed a single time. The sequencing input was whole blood. These receptors all stem from an adult who was a healthcare worker with PCR-confirmed SARS-CoV-2 infection or an uninfected control (not recorded which).

The CDR3 spells CSVLTVEYGYTF. CDR3 nucleotide sequence: TGCAGCGTTTTGACAGTCGAGTATGGCTACACCTTC. The genes are TRBV29-1 and TRBJ1-2, with D tentatively TRBD1 (5 bases). The germline CDR1 and CDR2 sequences are SQVTM and ANQGSEA. V lost 5 bases, J lost 5 bases, and 12 bases lay in between. This CDR3 spans 12 amino acids.

The V and J genes are TRBV5-1 and TRBJ1-6; 7 bases map to TRBD1. V lost 4 bases to trimming and J lost 7 bases; unmatched junction nucleotides: 5. The CDR3 has 14 amino acids. In germline, CDR1 is SGHRS, CDR2 YFSETQ. The CDR3 region has the DNA TGCGCCAGCAGCCAAGGGACAGCCAATTCACCCCTCCACTTT. It specifies CASSQGTANSPLHF.

The chain links TRBV10-3 to TRBJ1-2, with 9 positions matching TRBD1. Germline values: CDR1 ENHRY, CDR2 SYGVKD. This CDR3 has 13 residues. Germline trimming cut 6 bases from V and 4 bases from J; bases unmatched to any gene: 3. For the CDR3, the DNA is TGTGCCATCAGCCCACAGGGGGCCTATGGCTACACCTTC. Residues: CAISPQGAYGYTF.

This clonotype has more than one count but fewer than ten. The CDR3 is CAWRIDRGPGANVLTF. CDR3 DNA sequence: TGTGCCTGGCGGATCGACAGGGGGCCTGGGGCCAACGTCCTGACTTTC. The chain uses TRBV30 and TRBJ2-6; 10 nucleotides align to TRBD1. Per germline, CDR1 GTSNPN and CDR2 SVGIG (reference sequence). The CDR3 runs 16 residues. The V and J ends lost 5 bases and 2 bases, in that order; junction bases with no gene match: 6.

The rearrangement uses TRBV11-2 and TRBJ2-5; a weak D match, TRBD2 (6 bases). Germline CDR1 SGHAT, CDR2 FQNNGV. The CDR3 contains 14 residues. Between the trimmed V and J ends, which lost 4 bases and 4 bases, there was a span of 13 bases. CDR3 nucleotide sequence: TGTGCCAGCAGCTACCCCCGGCGGGGAGAGACCCAGTACTTC. Translation gives CASSYPRRGETQYF.

There are a few counts of this clonotype. This chain connects TRBV20-1 to TRBJ1-5, with D possibly being TRBD1 (6 bases). V dropped 3 bases and J dropped 12 bases, with 18 bases sitting between them. This CDR3 region has 13 residues. CDR1 DFQATT and CDR2 SNEGSKA come from the germline V gene (reference sequence). The CDR3 sequence is CSASLGRDTHQHF. The CDR3 DNA reads as TGCAGTGCTAGTTTGGGCCGGGACACCCACCAGCATTTT.

The chain joins TRBV12-5 to TRBJ2-1; perhaps TRBD1 as D (5 bases). CDR1 and CDR2 (germline): LGHNT, FRNRAP. The length of the CDR3 is 14 residues. Trimming removed 6 bases at V and 8 bases at J, with 17 bases between. Here the CDR3 DNA reads TGTGCTAGTGGGCTCGACAGACCCCTTGATGAGCAGTTCTTC. Translated: CASGLDRPLDEQFF.

The rearrangement links TRBV20-1 to TRBJ2-1; 13 nucleotides line up with TRBD2. This CDR3 region has 15 residues. Trimming cost V 5 bases and J 4 bases; bases outside gene matches: 5. Germline V CDR1 and CDR2: DFQATT, SNEGSKA (reference sequence). DNA of the CDR3: TGCAGTGCTGCGAGGACTAGCGGGGGATACAATGAGCAGTTCTTC. This gives the protein CSAARTSGGYNEQFF.

The chain carries TRBV18 and TRBJ1-1; unclear D gene. The CDR3 sequence is 13 residues long. The V and J ends lost 3 bases and 5 bases respectively, with 10 bases between them. The germline CDR1 and CDR2 sequences are KGHSH and LQKENI. The CDR3 DNA follows: TGTGCCAGCTCACCGGGGTCGGGAACTGAAGCTTTCTTT. This translates into CASSPGSGTEAFF.

This chain joins TRBV21-1 and TRBJ1-6; the D segment call TRBD1 is taken from the table without a DNA check. TRBV21-1 is annotated as a pseudogene. The CDR3 totals 14 residues. The CDR3 bases are TGTGCCAGCAGCAAAAGAAGGGACGATTCACCCCTCCACTTT. Its translation: CASSKRRDDSPLHF.

A few counts support this clonotype. V usage is TRBV15 and J usage is TRBJ1-2; tentative D call: TRBD1 (5 bases). Per germline, CDR1 LNHNV and CDR2 YYDKDF (reference sequence). Deletions cut 3 bases from V and 0 bases from J, with 17 bases between. This CDR3 is built from 17 residues. The CDR3 loop reads CATSSAGASFPNYGYTF. The CDR3 DNA reads TGTGCCACCAGCAGTGCCGGGGCATCTTTCCCTAACTATGGCTACACCTTC.

The chain uses TRBV2 and TRBJ1-3; 11 bases match TRBD1. Unmatched junction bases numbered 6, after V lost 7 bases and J lost 7 bases. Per the germline V gene, CDR1 is SNHLY and CDR2 is FYNNEI. The CDR3 is made up of 14 amino acids. The CDR3 nucleotides read TGTGCCAGCACCGGGACAGGGGGAAAGAACACCATATATTTT. Protein: CASTGTGGKNTIYF.

The chain combines TRBV29-1 with TRBJ1-1; D gene unclear. The V end was cut by 6 bases, the J end by 2 bases, with 7 bases between. This CDR3 comprises 11 residues. Germline V gene sequence: CDR1 SQVTM, CDR2 ANQGSEA. This CDR3 is CSVQRNTEAFF. DNA of the CDR3: TGCAGCGTACAGAGAAACACTGAAGCTTTCTTT. The complete variable domain, with remaining parts taken from reference TRBV29-1 and TRBJ1-1, reads SAVISQKPSRDICQRGTSLTIQCQVDSQVTMMFWYRQQPGQSLTLIATANQGSEATYESGFVIDKFPISRPNLTFSTLTVSNMSPEDSSIYLCSVQRNTEAFFGQGTRLTVV.

The table lists this clonotype with a few counts. The chain couples TRBV12-5 to TRBJ2-7; D perhaps matches TRBD2 (6 bases). The germline CDR1 and CDR2 sequences are LGHNT and FRNRAP. With 1 base removed from V and 3 bases from J, the gap between germline ends came to 13 bases. This CDR3 has 15 residues. The CDR3 DNA is TGTGCTAGTGGTTTGGGATATCTCGGGGGCTACGAGCAGTACGTC. It is translated as CASGLGYLGGYEQYV.

In this sample, this clonotype turned up a few times. The rearrangement uses TRBV7-6 and TRBJ2-3; 7 nucleotides align to TRBD2. The CDR3 covers 17 residues. The germline V gene encodes CDR1 SGHVS and CDR2 FNYEAQ. V trimming: 2 bases; J trimming: 1 base; junction bases outside the gene matches: 9. The CDR3 DNA reads TGTGCCAGCAGCTTAAATTGGCGGGGGACTGGCACAGATACGCAGTATTTT. It specifies CASSLNWRGTGTDTQYF. The full variable domain, with the rest looked up from reference TRBV7-6 and TRBJ2-3, is GAGVSQSPRYKVTKRGQDVALRCDPISGHVSLYWYRQALGQGPEFLTYFNYEAQQDKSGLPNDRFSAERPEGSISTLTIQRTEQRDSAMYRCASSLNWRGTGTDTQYFGPGTRLTVL.

Only a few counts were recorded for this clonotype. The chain carries TRBV12-5 and TRBJ1-4; maybe TRBD1 (6 bases). The V end lost 7 bases, the J end lost 2 bases, and 17 bases lay between the germline ends. Germline V gene lookup returns CDR1 LGHNT and CDR2 FRNRAP. The CDR3 is made up of 16 amino acids. This chain's CDR3 is CASAQGQSRTNEKLFF. The CDR3 coding sequence is TGTGCTAGTGCCCAAGGACAGTCCCGCACTAATGAAAAACTGTTTTTT.

The genes are TRBV10-3 and TRBJ2-3; 9 bases map to TRBD2. V was clipped by 0 bases and J by 0 bases; unmatched bases: 10. Germline values: CDR1 ENHRY, CDR2 SYGVKD. CDR3 size: 19 residues. The DNA for the CDR3 is TGTGCCATCAGTGAGTCGATCCTAGCGGGGTTCTCTAGCACAGATACGCAGTATTTT. Amino acid sequence: CAISESILAGFSSTDTQYF.

The V call is TRBV11-2, the J call TRBJ2-6; D ambiguous. V was pared by 4 bases and J by 0 bases, with 25 bases between. This CDR3 is 21 amino acids long. Germline V gene lookup returns CDR1 SGHAT and CDR2 FQNNGV. The CDR3 DNA is TGTGCCAGCAGCTCATATTCCCGGGCGGCAGCTTCTGGCTCTGGGGCCAACGTCCTGACTTTC. This sequence encodes CASSSYSRAAASGSGANVLTF.

This clonotype was found many times. V and J are TRBV4-1 and TRBJ2-1; D is ambiguous. CDR1 is MGHRA and CDR2 is YSYEKL in the germline V gene. This CDR3 contains 14 residues. Trimming removed 0 bases from V and 4 bases from J, with 7 bases in between. CDR3 nucleotides: TGCGCCAGCAGCCAAGATACCGGTTACAATGAGCAGTTCTTC. Translated, it gives CASSQDTGYNEQFF.

This clonotype showed up just a few times. The CDR3 protein is CASSNTRPWGSSYNEQFF. In DNA, the CDR3 is TGTGCCAGCAGTAATACCCGGCCGTGGGGGAGCTCCTACAATGAGCAGTTCTTC. V and J are TRBV6-5 and TRBJ2-1, with D perhaps given as TRBD1 or TRBD2 (5 bases each). V gave up 5 bases and J gave up 0 bases, with 20 bases separating them. The CDR3 runs to 18 residues. The V gene's germline CDR1 is MNHEY and CDR2 SVGAGI.

The chain recombines TRBV7-6 with TRBJ2-3; D ambiguous. CDR3 length: 18 amino acids. V was shortened by 5 bases and J by 0 bases, with 21 bases between the two germline ends. Germline CDR1 reads SGHVS; CDR2 reads FNYEAQ. The chain's CDR3 is CASSTTAVRVTSTDTQYF. DNA of the CDR3: TGTGCCAGCAGCACCACCGCCGTTAGGGTTACTAGCACAGATACGCAGTATTTT. Complete variable domain (other parts from reference TRBV7-6 and TRBJ2-3): GAGVSQSPRYKVTKRGQDVALRCDPISGHVSLYWYRQALGQGPEFLTYFNYEAQQDKSGLPNDRFSAERPEGSISTLTIQRTEQRDSAMYRCASSTTAVRVTSTDTQYFGPGTRLTVL.

The sample holds a few counts of this clonotype. The chain is built from TRBV30 and TRBJ2-5, with D hard to call. Trimming took 2 bases from V and 5 from J, leaving 6 bases between them. Germline loops: CDR1 GTSNPN, CDR2 SVGIG (reference sequence). The CDR3 totals 11 residues. CDR3 amino acids: CAWSSSETQYF. CDR3 nucleotides: TGTGCCTGGAGTTCATCGGAGACCCAGTACTTC.

This clonotype was detected many times. The J gene is TRBJ2-1, the V gene TRBV3-1, with D possibly being TRBD1 (6 bases). The CDR3 has 16 amino acids. Germline V gene sequence: CDR1 LGHDT, CDR2 YNNKEL (reference sequence). Trimming stripped 4 bases from V and 7 bases from J, with 20 bases between. The CDR3 loop is CASSPARGVLVNEQFF. CDR3 DNA: TGTGCCAGCAGCCCCGCCAGGGGAGTACTAGTGAATGAGCAGTTCTTC.

Here the CDR3 DNA reads TGTGCCAGCAGCTTAGCGAGGCGGGACGGCACAGATACGCAGTATTTT. Translated, it gives CASSLARRDGTDTQYF. The J gene is TRBJ2-3, the V gene TRBV7-9; possibly TRBD2 for D (6 bases). CDR3 length: 16 residues. V dropped 0 bases and J dropped 1 base, with 11 bases sitting between them. Germline assignment: CDR1 SEHNR and CDR2 FQNEAQ (reference sequence).

This clonotype was detected a few times. The CDR3 nucleotides are TGTGCCAGCAGCCAAGATCGGGGCAGGCTTCTCCAAGAGACCCAGTACTTC. Protein: CASSQDRGRLLQETQYF. This chain links TRBV14 with TRBJ2-5; either TRBD1 or TRBD2 may fit D (5 bases each). This CDR3 is built from 17 residues. Germline assignment: CDR1 SGHDN and CDR2 FVKESK. Trimming took 0 bases from V and 1 from J, leaving 15 bases between them.